The source of this TCR beta chain is a study of cytomegalovirus exposure and HLA in healthy donors. Study-level findings and limits: It was reported that the classifier diagnosed cytomegalovirus status with high specificity and sensitivity in both the original and validation cohorts. A later analysis reportedly found that, within productive TCRs, an Asian-associated ancestry cluster had fewer N-insertions than the mean observed across the roughly 630 donors. The authors enumerated over 150 TCR beta chains as linked to cytomegalovirus.

In the PCR, 60 Vbeta and 13 Jbeta primers were used. TCRdb's copy holds only in-frame clones and misses some; the assay was immunoSEQ multiplex PCR. The table records 150,000 or so clones, 80% of them present only once. Germline V gene sequence: CDR1 SGHRS, CDR2 YFSETQ. Deletions cut 0 bases from V and 3 bases from J, with 12 bases between. CDR3 length: 15 amino acids. Comments on this clone: The target antigen is unknown.

The chain combines TRBV5-1 with TRBJ2-5; maybe TRBD2 (5 bases). The sequence was collected from a woman aged 40 to 50 in good health and CMV-seronegative. The sample comprised PBMCs. The CDR3 protein is CASSLGGAGEETQYF. The CDR3 nucleotides read TGCGCCAGCAGCTTGGGGGGAGCTGGGGAAGAGACCCAGTACTTC. The full variable domain, completed using reference TRBV5-1 and TRBJ2-5, is KAGVTQTPRYLIKTRGQQVTLSCSPISGHRSVSWYQQTPGQGLQFLFEYFSETQRNKGNFPGRFSGRQFSNSRSEMNVSTLELGDSALYLCASSLGGAGEETQYFGPGTRLLVL.